The source of this T cell receptor beta chain is a study of blood T cell repertoires in COVID-19. This CDR3 has 14 amino acids. Germline CDR1 SGDLS, CDR2 YYNGEE. Losses at the gene ends were 4 bases for V and 4 bases for J; bases not matched to a gene: 3. Method: immunoSEQ multiplex PCR; TCRdb's copy keeps in-frame clones and lacks some. The top ten clones hold less than 5% of a sample with 140,000 or so clones, around four fifths of them seen once. Sequenced input: peripheral blood. The source is a woman older than 75 with acute or convalescent COVID-19. The V and J genes are TRBV9 and TRBJ1-4, with 8 bases fitting TRBD1. The CDR3 nucleotides are TGTGCCAGCAGCAGGACAGGGTTTAATGAAAAACTGTTTTTT. This gives the protein CASSRTGFNEKLFF. The complete variable domain, with remaining parts taken from reference TRBV9 and TRBJ1-4, reads DSGVTQTPKHLITATGQRVTLRCSPRSGDLSVYWYQQSLDQGLQFLIQYYNGEERAKGNILERFSAQQFPDLHSELNLSSLELGDSALYFCASSRTGFNEKLFFGSGTQLSVL.